The 14 T cell receptor beta chains presented below share a single source sample, sequenced in a study of cytomegalovirus exposure and HLA in healthy donors. Primers: 60 Vbeta forward and 13 Jbeta reverse. Libraries were prepared by immunoSEQ multiplex PCR; TCRdb keeps only in-frame clonotypes and omits some of them. The table lists about 100,000 clones, roughly 82% of them singletons. Sequenced input: PBMCs. All receptors derive from a man aged 45-60 years in good health and CMV-seronegative.

In nucleotides, the CDR3 is TGTGCCAGCAGTTACTCTGACAGAAGCACAGATACGCAGTATTTT. Amino acids: CASSYSDRSTDTQYF. The chain combines TRBV6-5 with TRBJ2-3, with TRBD1 as a possible D gene (5 bases). CDR1 MNHEY and CDR2 SVGAGI come from the germline V gene. The CDR3 covers 15 residues. Trimming stripped 0 bases from V and 0 bases from J, with 7 bases between.

The rearrangement uses TRBV11-3 and TRBJ2-5; 8 bases are shared with TRBD2. The CDR3 is made up of 14 amino acids. V was clipped by 0 bases and J by 5 bases; unmatched bases: 2. CDR1 SGHNT and CDR2 YENEEA come from the germline V gene. In nucleotides, the CDR3 is TGTGCCAGCAGCTTAGAGTCTAGCGGGGAGACCCAGTACTTC. Amino acid sequence: CASSLESSGETQYF. Supplemented by reference TRBV11-3 and TRBJ2-5, the full variable domain reads EAGVVQSPRYKIIEKKQPVAFWCNPISGHNTLYWYLQNLGQGPELLIRYENEEAVDDSQLPKDRFSAERLKGVDSTLKIQPAELGDSAVYLCASSLESSGETQYFGPGTRLLVL.

This clone was found a few times. V and J are TRBV19 and TRBJ2-2, with TRBD2 identical over 10 bases. Germline-derived CDR1 and CDR2 are LNHDA and SQIVND (reference sequence). V was pared by 7 bases and J by 4 bases, with 6 bases of the junction left unmatched. The CDR3 contains 15 residues. This CDR3 is CASTPRTSGTGELFF. CDR3 sequence (DNA): TGTGCCAGTACCCCTAGGACTAGCGGCACCGGGGAGCTGTTTTTT. The whole variable domain, remainder taken from reference TRBV19 and TRBJ2-2, is DGGITQSPKYLFRKEGQNVTLSCEQNLNHDAMYWYRQDPGQGLRLIYYSQIVNDFQKGDIAEGYSVSREKKESFPLTVTSAQKNPTAFYLCASTPRTSGTGELFFGEGSRLTVL.

The V call is TRBV5-1, the J call TRBJ2-5; D unclear. This CDR3 region has 16 residues. The V gene's germline CDR1 is SGHRS and CDR2 YFSETQ. V shed 0 bases and J shed 4 bases, with 16 bases lying between them. The CDR3 nucleotides read TGCGCCAGCAGCTTGGGATCTCAGGCGATGGGAGAGACCCAGTACTTC. Protein sequence: CASSLGSQAMGETQYF.

The chain employs TRBV7-9 and TRBJ1-4; a weak D match, TRBD1 (6 bases). Trimming cost V 5 bases and J 4 bases, with 14 bases left between them. The germline V gene has CDR1 SEHNR and CDR2 FQNEAQ (reference sequence). The CDR3 spans 15 residues. The CDR3 spells CASSPRTESNEKLFF. The CDR3 DNA reads TGTGCCAGCAGCCCTCGGACAGAGAGTAATGAAAAACTGTTTTTT.

This chain links TRBV25-1 with TRBJ1-2; 11 nucleotides agree with TRBD1. This CDR3 has 13 residues. Germline V CDR1 and CDR2: MGHDK, SYGVNS. The V segment lost 4 bases and the J segment 12 bases; nucleotides outside the gene matches: 7. Here the CDR3 reads CASSGDRGESDTF. The CDR3 nucleotides read TGTGCCAGCAGTGGGGACAGGGGGGAATCAGACACCTTC.

The J gene is TRBJ1-1, the V gene TRBV5-1, with D uncertain. This CDR3 region has 14 residues. V lost 4 bases and J lost 0, with 10 bases in between. Looked up from germline, CDR1 is SGHRS and CDR2 is YFSETQ. CDR3 nucleotide sequence: TGCGCCAGCAGCCGCGGAGACTTGAACACTGAAGCTTTCTTT. Protein sequence: CASSRGDLNTEAFF.

The J gene is TRBJ1-2, the V gene TRBV11-2, with 8 nucleotides matching TRBD1. This CDR3 spans 15 amino acids. Germline V CDR1 and CDR2: SGHAT, FQNNGV. V lost 1 base to trimming and J lost 5 bases; unmatched junction nucleotides: 6. CDR3 protein: CASSLVGQGRYGYTF. The CDR3 DNA reads as TGTGCCAGCAGCTTAGTCGGACAGGGCCGGTATGGCTACACCTTC. Supplemented by reference TRBV11-2 and TRBJ1-2, the full variable domain reads EAGVAQSPRYKIIEKRQSVAFWCNPISGHATLYWYQQILGQGPKLLIQFQNNGVVDDSQLPKDRFSAERLKGVDSTLKIQPAKLEDSAVYLCASSLVGQGRYGYTFGSGTRLTVV.

This clone showed up just once. V usage is TRBV14 and J usage is TRBJ2-6; tentatively, D is TRBD1 (8 bases). Germline V gives CDR1 SGHDN, CDR2 FVKESK. The CDR3 is 19 residues long. V was cut by 6 bases and J by 0 bases, with 21 bases left in between. This CDR3 reads CASSRSGGGGYSGANVLTF. The CDR3 DNA reads as TGTGCCAGCAGTCGATCAGGGGGCGGGGGATACTCTGGGGCCAACGTCCTGACTTTC.

The V and J genes are TRBV28 and TRBJ2-2; 7 bases map to TRBD1. This CDR3 is built from 15 residues. The trim removed 3 bases at V and 6 bases at J, leaving 7 bases unmatched. Germline CDR1 MDHEN, CDR2 SYDVKM. CDR3 amino acids: CASSFSTGPAGELFF. Written as DNA, the CDR3 is TGTGCCAGCAGTTTTTCGACAGGGCCGGCCGGGGAGCTGTTTTTT.

The DNA of the CDR3 is TGTGCCAGCAGCCAACAGGGATCTCAGGGCGCTTTCTTT. Residues: CASSQQGSQGAFF. The V call is TRBV7-2, the J call TRBJ1-1; D possibly corresponds to TRBD1 (6 bases). The germline gives CDR1 SGHTA, CDR2 FQGNSA. The CDR3 is 13 amino acids. Trimming pared 5 bases from V and 11 bases from J, leaving 18 bases between. Full variable domain (outside the CDR3, taken from reference TRBV7-2 and TRBJ1-1): GAGVSQSPSNKVTEKGKDVELRCDPISGHTALYWYRQSLGQGLEFLIYFQGNSAPDKSGLPSDRFSAERTGGSVSTLTIQRTQQEDSAVYLCASSQQGSQGAFFGQGTRLTVV.

This clone occurred once. The rearrangement joins TRBV30 to TRBJ1-2; 8 bases fit TRBD1. J lost 0 bases, V lost 5 bases, and 2 bases had no gene match. The germline V gene has CDR1 GTSNPN and CDR2 SVGIG (reference sequence). The CDR3 spans 13 residues. The CDR3 region has the DNA TGTGCCTGGGGACAGGGCGCTAACTATGGCTACACCTTC. Protein product: CAWGQGANYGYTF.

This clone turned up a few times. The chain has TRBV2 and TRBJ2-3; 12 bases agree with TRBD2. V shed 3 bases, J shed 4 bases, and the junction held 5 bases outside the gene matches. Germline V gene sequence: CDR1 SNHLY, CDR2 FYNNEI. This CDR3 is 16 amino acids long. The CDR3 DNA reads as TGTGCCAGCAGTGACCCGACTAGCGGGAGCCCAGATACGCAGTATTTT. Translated: CASSDPTSGSPDTQYF.

The chain recombines TRBV5-6 with TRBJ2-7, with D unresolved. The CDR3 is 12 residues long. Germline V gene sequence: CDR1 SGHDT, CDR2 YYEEEE. The V end was cut by 2 bases, the J end by 0 bases, with 3 bases between. CDR3 nucleotides: TGTGCCAGCAGCTTTAGCTCCTACGAGCAGTACTTC. It specifies CASSFSSYEQYF. Using reference TRBV5-6 and TRBJ2-7 for the parts outside the CDR3, the full variable domain is DAGVTQSPTHLIKTRGQQVTLRCSPKSGHDTVSWYQQALGQGPQFIFQYYEEEERQRGNFPDRFSGHQFPNYSSELNVNALLLGDSALYLCASSFSSYEQYFGPGTRLTVT.